This TCR beta chain was documented in a study of blood T cell repertoires in COVID-19. Background on the study: From T cells, B-cell-depleted T cells, or PBMCs came the material, which was cDNA or gDNA.

V was clipped by 6 bases and J by 6 bases; unmatched bases: 7. Germline CDR1 and CDR2: ENHRY and SYGVKD. The CDR3 consists of 13 residues. This table comes from immunoSEQ multiplex PCR, and its TCRdb copy is limited to in-frame clones, with some not included. The profile shows some 160,000 clones, 85% to 90% of them singletons. The genes are TRBV10-3 and TRBJ1-1, with TRBD1 matching 7 bases. This TCR was sampled from a woman older than 75 with COVID-19, enrolled during active disease. The material sequenced was peripheral blood. CDR3 nucleotides: TGTGCCATCAGCTATCGACAGGGTTCTGAAGCTTTCTTT. The encoded protein is CAISYRQGSEAFF.